This is a list of T cell receptor beta chains from one sample in a study of blood T cell repertoires in COVID-19. Generated by immunoSEQ multiplex PCR, the TCRdb table keeps only in-frame clones and is missing some. The sample has about 370,000 clones; roughly 90% are singletons. Sequencing was carried out using PBMCs or T cells enriched from blood (not recorded which). Receptors were obtained from a woman aged 25 to 39 who had recovered from COVID-19. The CDR3 runs from the conserved cysteine through the conserved F or W. The order of the fields is J gene, V gene, clone size, D gene, CDR3 DNA, CDR3 protein. A D gene is named only where the DNA matches it firmly. Size is stated for part of the rows, as once, few or many counts, or as a class when the clone is expanded.

j_call: TRBJ2-4; v_call: TRBV5-4; clone_size: .; d_call: .; cdr3_nt: TGTGCCAGCAGCTTGGCCGGGAGCCCCCGGGGGAACATTCAGTACTTC; cdr3_aa: CASSLAGSPRGNIQYF
j_call: TRBJ1-6; v_call: TRBV10-3; clone_size: .; d_call: .; cdr3_nt: TGTGCCATCAGGGAGACAGGATCCTATAATTCACCCCTCCACTTT; cdr3_aa: CAIRETGSYNSPLHF
j_call: TRBJ2-4; v_call: TRBV3-1/TRBV3-2; clone_size: .; d_call: .; cdr3_nt: TGTGCCAGCAGCCAAGCTGGAAGCGGAGCCAAAAACATTCAGTACTTC; cdr3_aa: CASSQAGSGAKNIQYF
j_call: TRBJ1-2; v_call: TRBV6-6; clone_size: .; d_call: .; cdr3_nt: TGTGCCAGCACCCCGACATATGGGAACTATGGCTACACCTTC; cdr3_aa: CASTPTYGNYGYTF
j_call: TRBJ1-5; v_call: TRBV28; clone_size: few; d_call: .; cdr3_nt: TGTGCCAGCAGTCTCAATCAGCCCCAGCATTTT; cdr3_aa: CASSLNQPQHF
j_call: TRBJ2-1; v_call: TRBV2; clone_size: .; d_call: .; cdr3_nt: TGTGCCAGCAGTGTACGGGCCAGGGGTGATGAGCAGTTCTTC; cdr3_aa: CASSVRARGDEQFF
j_call: TRBJ2-1; v_call: TRBV2; clone_size: .; d_call: .; cdr3_nt: TGTGCCAGCAAACGGCGGGCTAGTTCGTCCAATGAGCAGTTCTTC; cdr3_aa: CASKRRASSSNEQFF
j_call: TRBJ2-2; v_call: TRBV7-9; clone_size: .; d_call: TRBD1; cdr3_nt: TGTGCCAGCAGCTCGAAAGGAGGGACAGGCTCCATCTTCACCGGGGAGCTGTTTTTT; cdr3_aa: CASSSKGGTGSIFTGELFF
j_call: TRBJ2-5; v_call: TRBV12-5; clone_size: .; d_call: .; cdr3_nt: TGTGCTAGTGGTTTGCCCCGGGACACGCTCCAAGAGACCCAGTACTTC; cdr3_aa: CASGLPRDTLQETQYF
j_call: TRBJ2-1; v_call: TRBV29-1; clone_size: .; d_call: .; cdr3_nt: TGCAGCGTTGTATCGGGCTACAATGAGCAGTTCTTC; cdr3_aa: CSVVSGYNEQFF
j_call: TRBJ2-1; v_call: TRBV28; clone_size: .; d_call: TRBD1; cdr3_nt: TGTGCCAGCACCATGCCCCGGGACAGCTACAATGAGCAGTTCTTC; cdr3_aa: CASTMPRDSYNEQFF
j_call: TRBJ2-7; v_call: TRBV3-1/TRBV3-2; clone_size: .; d_call: .; cdr3_nt: TGTGCCAGCAGCCAAGATTCCGGGTGGGAACTAGAGGTCGAGGGGGTCGACGAGCAGTACTTC; cdr3_aa: CASSQDSGWELEVEGVDEQYF
j_call: TRBJ1-3; v_call: TRBV9; clone_size: .; d_call: .; cdr3_nt: TGTGCCAGCAGCGTAGGTCGAGGTTCCAGGGACTCTGGAAACACCATATATTTT; cdr3_aa: CASSVGRGSRDSGNTIYF
j_call: TRBJ1-1; v_call: TRBV24-1; clone_size: .; d_call: TRBD1; cdr3_nt: TGTGCCACCAGTGACCGGGACAGGGGGAGAACTTTCTTT; cdr3_aa: CATSDRDRGRTFF
j_call: TRBJ2-1; v_call: TRBV10-3; clone_size: .; d_call: .; cdr3_nt: TGTGCCATCAGGGGGGACTCCAACAATGAGCAGTTCTTC; cdr3_aa: CAIRGDSNNEQFF
j_call: TRBJ1-1; v_call: TRBV25-1; clone_size: .; d_call: .; cdr3_nt: TGTGCCAGCAGCCTACCTAACACTGAAGCTTTCTTT; cdr3_aa: CASSLPNTEAFF
j_call: TRBJ2-5; v_call: TRBV7-3; clone_size: .; d_call: TRBD2; cdr3_nt: TGTGCCAGCAGCTTAACAGGGAGGGCCGAAGAGACCCAGTACTTC; cdr3_aa: CASSLTGRAEETQYF
j_call: TRBJ1-3; v_call: TRBV12-5; clone_size: .; d_call: TRBD1; cdr3_nt: TGTGCTAGTGGTCAGGGGGTAGGTGGAAACACCATATATTTT; cdr3_aa: CASGQGVGGNTIYF
j_call: TRBJ1-6; v_call: TRBV9; clone_size: .; d_call: .; cdr3_nt: TGTGCCAGCTCCCAGGGTAGTTCACCCCTCCACTTT; cdr3_aa: CASSQGSSPLHF
j_call: TRBJ1-2; v_call: TRBV4-1; clone_size: .; d_call: TRBD1; cdr3_nt: TGCGCCAGCAGCCAAGTGTCCGGGACAGGGATTGCTGGCTACACCTTC; cdr3_aa: CASSQVSGTGIAGYTF
j_call: TRBJ1-2; v_call: TRBV12-3/TRBV12-4; clone_size: once; d_call: .; cdr3_nt: TGTGCCAGCAGTGCCCAATGGAGCGGCTACACCTTC; cdr3_aa: CASSAQWSGYTF
j_call: TRBJ2-1; v_call: TRBV27; clone_size: .; d_call: .; cdr3_nt: TGTGCCAGCAGTTTTTGGGCCAACAATGAGCAGTTCTTC; cdr3_aa: CASSFWANNEQFF
j_call: TRBJ2-7; v_call: TRBV14; clone_size: once; d_call: .; cdr3_nt: TGTGCCAGCAGCCAAAAAACCGGGGTAAGTTGTTACGAGCAGTACTTC; cdr3_aa: CASSQKTGVSCYEQYF
j_call: TRBJ1-2; v_call: TRBV29-1; clone_size: once; d_call: .; cdr3_nt: TGCAGCGTTGTAATTCCGCCAGGGCGAAATGGCTACACCTTC; cdr3_aa: CSVVIPPGRNGYTF
j_call: TRBJ1-6; v_call: TRBV6-5; clone_size: .; d_call: TRBD1; cdr3_nt: TGTGCCAGCAGGCTACAGGGGAAGAATTCACCCCTCCACTTT; cdr3_aa: CASRLQGKNSPLHF
j_call: TRBJ2-7; v_call: TRBV30; clone_size: once; d_call: .; cdr3_nt: TGTGCCTGGAGTGTACGGCAGGGGGGCGAGCAGTACTTC; cdr3_aa: CAWSVRQGGEQYF
j_call: TRBJ2-7; v_call: TRBV7-2; clone_size: .; d_call: TRBD2; cdr3_nt: TGTGCCAGCAGCTTATGGGGGGGGAACTCCTACGAGCAGTACTTC; cdr3_aa: CASSLWGGNSYEQYF
j_call: TRBJ1-6; v_call: TRBV27; clone_size: .; d_call: .; cdr3_nt: TGTGCCAGCAGAGAACGGGCAGACTGGGGCCTTACGACACCCCTCCACTTT; cdr3_aa: CASRERADWGLTTPLHF
j_call: TRBJ2-5; v_call: TRBV18; clone_size: .; d_call: TRBD2; cdr3_nt: TGTGCCAGCTCACCCCGCGGGACTAGCGGGGGAGAGACCCAGTACTTC; cdr3_aa: CASSPRGTSGGETQYF
j_call: TRBJ2-5; v_call: TRBV6-1; clone_size: .; d_call: .; cdr3_nt: TGTGCCAGCAGTGAGGAGGGGATTACGGAGACCCAGTACTTC; cdr3_aa: CASSEEGITETQYF
j_call: TRBJ1-1; v_call: TRBV3-1/TRBV3-2; clone_size: .; d_call: .; cdr3_nt: TGTGCCAGCAGCCAAGACTATAGGAACACTGAAGCTTTCTTT; cdr3_aa: CASSQDYRNTEAFF
j_call: TRBJ1-1; v_call: TRBV4-1; clone_size: .; d_call: .; cdr3_nt: TGCGCCAGCAGCCCCCTAGGGAGGCTGGTGAACACTGAAGCTTTCTTT; cdr3_aa: CASSPLGRLVNTEAFF
j_call: TRBJ2-1; v_call: TRBV11-2; clone_size: .; d_call: TRBD2; cdr3_nt: TGTGCCAGCAGCTCCTCCGGGACTAGCCGTTACAATGAGCAGTTCTTC; cdr3_aa: CASSSSGTSRYNEQFF
j_call: TRBJ1-4; v_call: TRBV7-6; clone_size: .; d_call: .; cdr3_nt: TGTGCCAGCAGCCCGGGAGGACGGATGGTGGAAAAACTGTTTTTT; cdr3_aa: CASSPGGRMVEKLFF
j_call: TRBJ1-5; v_call: TRBV12-3/TRBV12-4; clone_size: .; d_call: .; cdr3_nt: TGTGCCAGCAGTTTAGGGCAGCGACAGCCCCAGCATTTT; cdr3_aa: CASSLGQRQPQHF
j_call: TRBJ1-1; v_call: TRBV30; clone_size: few; d_call: .; cdr3_nt: TGTGCCTGGAGTGCCCGTTGGGCCGGCATGAACACTGAAGCTTTCTTT; cdr3_aa: CAWSARWAGMNTEAFF
j_call: TRBJ2-7; v_call: TRBV9; clone_size: .; d_call: TRBD2; cdr3_nt: TGTGCCAGCAGCGTAGGCCCCCAGGCGGGGGACTCCTACGAGCAGTACTTC; cdr3_aa: CASSVGPQAGDSYEQYF
j_call: TRBJ1-4; v_call: TRBV6-5; clone_size: .; d_call: .; cdr3_nt: TGTGCCAGCAGTTACATCGGAGCGAGGGTCGGAGAAAAACTGTTTTTT; cdr3_aa: CASSYIGARVGEKLFF
j_call: TRBJ2-2; v_call: TRBV5-1; clone_size: .; d_call: TRBD1; cdr3_nt: TGCGCCAGCAGCCGCGACAGGGTGAACACCGGGGAGCTGTTTTTT; cdr3_aa: CASSRDRVNTGELFF
j_call: TRBJ1-4; v_call: TRBV11-2; clone_size: .; d_call: TRBD1; cdr3_nt: TGTGCCAGCAGCCAAGACAGGGGAAGTGAAAAACTGTTTTTT; cdr3_aa: CASSQDRGSEKLFF
j_call: TRBJ2-3; v_call: TRBV18; clone_size: .; d_call: .; cdr3_nt: TGTGCCAGCTCACCACCAGATGGAGCAGATACGCAGTATTTT; cdr3_aa: CASSPPDGADTQYF
j_call: TRBJ1-3; v_call: TRBV12-3/TRBV12-4; clone_size: .; d_call: .; cdr3_nt: TGTGCCAGCAGGCAGGCCGGAAACACCATATATTTT; cdr3_aa: CASRQAGNTIYF
j_call: TRBJ2-1; v_call: TRBV9; clone_size: .; d_call: .; cdr3_nt: TGTGCCAGCAGCGTAACTCTCAGGGCGGATGGTAGTGAGCAGTTCTTC; cdr3_aa: CASSVTLRADGSEQFF
j_call: TRBJ2-7; v_call: TRBV28; clone_size: .; d_call: TRBD1; cdr3_nt: TGTGCCAGCAGTCTCTCCGGGACAGGGGCCTACGAGCAGTACTTC; cdr3_aa: CASSLSGTGAYEQYF
j_call: TRBJ2-3; v_call: TRBV5-6; clone_size: .; d_call: .; cdr3_nt: TGTGCCAGCAGCCCCCCCGCGGGCCATACGCAGTATTTT; cdr3_aa: CASSPPAGHTQYF
j_call: TRBJ1-2; v_call: TRBV7-9; clone_size: .; d_call: .; cdr3_nt: TGTGCCAGCAGCTCAAATGACAGCCCCTATGGCTACACCTTC; cdr3_aa: CASSSNDSPYGYTF
j_call: TRBJ2-1; v_call: TRBV4-2; clone_size: .; d_call: TRBD2; cdr3_nt: TGTGCCAGCAGCCGACGACTAGCGGAACCCTACAATGAGCAGTTCTTC; cdr3_aa: CASSRRLAEPYNEQFF